This T cell receptor beta chain emerged from a study of blood T cell repertoires in COVID-19. How the authors handled the data: Reference gene primer amplification gave nucleated cell count estimates. Clones were sequenced by immunoSEQ multiplex PCR, and TCRdb holds only the in-frame ones, with some missing. V and J calls plus clone size are reproduced from that table; the DNA served to infer D and trimming. In the table there are a few hundred thousand clones, approximately 89% of which are singletons. The V end was cut by 0 bases, the J end by 7 bases, with 12 bases between. The V gene's germline CDR1 is SGDLS and CDR2 YYNGEE. The length of the CDR3 is 14 residues.

This TCR came from a woman in her 30s with COVID-19, enrolled during active disease. The V and J genes are TRBV9 and TRBJ2-3; D ambiguous. Specimen: peripheral blood. DNA of the CDR3: TGTGCCAGCAGCGTAGGCCGGAGAAGGAATACGCAGTATTTT. Protein: CASSVGRRRNTQYF.